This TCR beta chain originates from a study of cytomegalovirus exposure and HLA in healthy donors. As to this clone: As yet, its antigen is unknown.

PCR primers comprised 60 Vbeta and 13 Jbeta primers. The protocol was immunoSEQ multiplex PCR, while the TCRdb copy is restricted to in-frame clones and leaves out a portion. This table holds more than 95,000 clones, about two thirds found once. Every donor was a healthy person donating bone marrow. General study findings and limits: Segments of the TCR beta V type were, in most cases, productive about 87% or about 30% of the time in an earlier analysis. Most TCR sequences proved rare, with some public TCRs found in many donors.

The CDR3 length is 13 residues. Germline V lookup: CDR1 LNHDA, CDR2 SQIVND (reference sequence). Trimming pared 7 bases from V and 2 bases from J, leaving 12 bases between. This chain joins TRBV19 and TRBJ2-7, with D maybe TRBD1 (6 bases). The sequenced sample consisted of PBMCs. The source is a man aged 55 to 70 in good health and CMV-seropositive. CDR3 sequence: CASKGHQAYEQYF. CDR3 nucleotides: TGTGCCAGTAAGGGACACCAAGCCTACGAGCAGTACTTC.